This T cell receptor beta chain stems from a study of breast tumors, draining lymph nodes, adjacent tissues. General observations from the study: Data only fit, rather than demonstrated, lymph node origin of most tumor T cells. Findings are consistent with lymph node origin and intratumoral expansion of most tumor T cells. Tumor and nontumor repertoires were significantly more similar in luminal-like than in basal-like breast cancer. Tumors had less TCR diversity than lymph nodes, more than nontumor tissue.

Germline V lookup: CDR1 SGHVS, CDR2 FQNEAQ. CDR3 length: 12 amino acids. With V trimmed by 7 bases and J by 5 bases, 5 bases remained unmatched. TCRdb reprocessed the multiplex PCR reads via MiXCR and lists one record per CDR3 protein. The sample carries approximately 22,000 distinct CDR3 sequences, roughly 60% recorded once. In its sample, this clonotype is large. No antigen is known for it. Source material: breast tumor tissue. The chain joins TRBV7-8 to TRBJ2-7; 7 positions agree with TRBD2. This sequence originates from a female donor with breast cancer. Some clones in this sample may be carry-over from other donors' samples. CDR3 nucleotide sequence: TGTGCCAGCACTATGGGAGGGGACGAGCAGTACTTC. Encoded protein: CASTMGGDEQYF.